The clone carrying this T cell receptor (beta chain) turned up a few times. Antigen specificity is unknown. This entry is derived from a study of early T cells in non-severe SARS-CoV-2 infection. Study results and caveats: A preference for anti-spike CD8 responses marked VDJdb matching, which missed private and CD4 specificities.

Researchers tagged individual cDNA molecules with unique molecular identifiers. TCRdb redid the calling of the 5' RACE reads with MiXCR, one entry per CDR3 protein. The data hold around 58,000 distinct CDR3 sequences, with more than 4% observed a single time. The CDR3 has 13 amino acids. CDR1 is DFQATT and CDR2 is SNEGSKA in the germline V gene (reference sequence). Trimming removed 6 bases from V and 3 bases from J, with 15 bases in between. The receptor was derived from an adult who was a healthcare worker with PCR-confirmed SARS-CoV-2 infection or an uninfected control (not recorded which). The chain is built from TRBV20-1 and TRBJ2-7, with no clear D. Sequences were obtained from whole blood. The CDR3 region is CSAEGLGNYEQYF. CDR3 nucleotides: TGCAGTGCCGAAGGGCTAGGGAACTACGAGCAGTACTTC.